The 15 T cell receptor beta chains presented below share a single source sample, sequenced in a study of T-cell memory formation after mild COVID-19. TCRdb re-derived calls from the 5' RACE reads in MiXCR, one entry per CDR3 protein. Of 400,000 or so distinct CDR3 sequences in the sample, 20% to 25% are singletons; the top ten hold around 13%. The sequencing input was PBMCs or a T cell subset sorted from them (not recorded which). All receptors derive from an adult woman who had mild COVID-19 (a few samples of this study predate the infection). Cell type and time point are not known.

The chain joins TRBV5-1 to TRBJ2-5; unclear D gene. Trimming left V 4 bases short and J 5 bases short, with 12 bases between. The CDR3 sequence is 13 residues long. CDR1 SGHRS and CDR2 YFSETQ come from the germline V gene. The CDR3 DNA is TGCGCCAGCAGCGCGGCCCCACGTGAGACCCAGTACTTC. It specifies CASSAAPRETQYF.

The chain uses TRBV2 and TRBJ2-1, with TRBD2 identical over 8 bases. The CDR3 spans 14 residues. J was trimmed by 9 bases and V by 11 bases; bases with no gene match: 15. Germline lookup yields CDR1 SNHLY and CDR2 FYNNEI. The CDR3 coding sequence is TGTGCCGCCCCTGCCCGGACTAGCAAGGTTGAGCAGTTCTTC. Its translation: CAAPARTSKVEQFF.

This clonotype has only a few counts. The chain has TRBV14 and TRBJ2-1; TRBD1 matches 7 bases. Germline V gene lookup returns CDR1 SGHDN and CDR2 FVKESK. The CDR3 extends over 15 amino acids. The V segment lost 2 bases and the J segment 4 bases; nucleotides outside the gene matches: 5. The CDR3 coding sequence is TGTGCCAGCAGCCAAACCGGGACAGCTTACAATGAGCAGTTCTTC. This encodes CASSQTGTAYNEQFF.

There are a few counts of this clonotype. The CDR3 sequence is CASITGGTGAEAFF. Written as DNA, the CDR3 is TGTGCCAGCATCACCGGCGGGACAGGGGCTGAAGCTTTCTTT. This sequence joins TRBV7-8 and TRBJ1-1; TRBD1 matches 10 bases. CDR3 length: 14 amino acids. CDR1 is SGHVS and CDR2 is FQNEAQ in the germline V gene. Germline trimming cut 7 bases from V and 6 bases from J; bases unmatched to any gene: 8.

This clonotype was seen a single time. The chain links TRBV15 to TRBJ2-5; TRBD1 aligns across 8 bases. The CDR3 spans 15 residues. Germline V CDR1 and CDR2: LNHNV, YYDKDF (reference sequence). Losses at the gene ends were 0 bases for V and 4 bases for J; bases not matched to a gene: 4. The CDR3 bases are TGTGCCACCAGCAGAGATGGGACAGGATCAGAGACCCAGTACTTC. Translated: CATSRDGTGSETQYF.

The chain uses TRBV20-1 and TRBJ1-2; D is perhaps TRBD1 (5 bases). Germline V lookup: CDR1 DFQATT, CDR2 SNEGSKA (reference sequence). The CDR3 is made up of 14 amino acids. The V end was cut by 0 bases, the J end by 3 bases, with 11 bases between. CDR3 in amino acids: CSARDTQGHYGYTF. CDR3 in DNA: TGCAGTGCTAGAGATACCCAGGGACACTATGGCTACACCTTC.

This chain uses TRBV29-1 with TRBJ2-7, with 9 positions matching TRBD1. The junction had 6 bases not matched to a gene; V was cut back by 0 bases and J by 0 bases. The germline CDR1 and CDR2 sequences are SQVTM and ANQGSEA. The CDR3 sequence is 16 residues long. The CDR3 bases are TGCAGCGTTGAAGAGTGGGGACAGGGACCCTCCTACGAGCAGTACTTC. Encoded protein: CSVEEWGQGPSYEQYF.

The rearrangement links TRBV18 to TRBJ2-3; unclear D gene. Trimming removed 2 bases from V and 3 bases from J, with 15 bases in between. This CDR3 comprises 16 residues. Germline V gene sequence: CDR1 KGHSH, CDR2 LQKENI. The CDR3 DNA reads TGTGCCAGCTCACCAGTAACTCCCAGAACTACAGATACGCAGTATTTT. Translating gives CASSPVTPRTTDTQYF.

The J gene is TRBJ2-6, the V gene TRBV29-1, with D perhaps matching TRBD1 (6 bases). Trimming left V 7 bases short and J 2 bases short, with 18 bases between. This CDR3 comprises 16 residues. CDR1 and CDR2 (germline): SQVTM, ANQGSEA. Written as DNA, the CDR3 is TGCAGCGCTGGGGGATTAAGGGGGACTGGGGCCAACGTCCTGACTTTC. It specifies CSAGGLRGTGANVLTF.

The chain recombines TRBV20-1 with TRBJ1-2; D ambiguous. CDR1 and CDR2 (germline): DFQATT, SNEGSKA (reference sequence). V lost 1 base, J lost 0 bases, and 9 bases lay in between. The length of the CDR3 is 14 residues. CDR3: CSARGADSNYGYTF. CDR3 nucleotide sequence: TGCAGTGCTAGAGGGGCGGATTCTAACTATGGCTACACCTTC.

In this sample, this clonotype turned up a few times. The CDR3 is CASSLATQGLRIGELFF. The CDR3 region has the DNA TGTGCCAGCAGCTTAGCTACCCAGGGTCTCCGTATCGGGGAGCTGTTTTTT. The chain combines TRBV7-2 with TRBJ2-2; D perhaps matches TRBD1 (5 bases). Per germline, CDR1 SGHTA and CDR2 FQGNSA. CDR3 length: 17 amino acids. V lost 0 bases and J 7 bases, leaving 18 bases between the germline ends.

The CDR3 coding sequence is TGTGCCAGCAGTTTATCGTCCGCCAATGAAAAACTGTTTTTT. It is translated as CASSLSSANEKLFF. The chain uses TRBV27 and TRBJ1-4; D not resolved. The CDR3 extends over 14 amino acids. V shed 0 bases and J shed 5 bases, with 7 bases lying between them. Germline V gene sequence: CDR1 MNHEY, CDR2 SMNVEV (reference sequence).

This clonotype was counted between two and nine times. V is TRBV6-1 and J is TRBJ1-5; 9 bases map to TRBD1. Germline V gene lookup returns CDR1 MNHNS and CDR2 SASEGT. V shed 6 bases, J shed 0 bases, and the junction held 9 bases outside the gene matches. This CDR3 region has 17 residues. This CDR3 is CASRPGQGVGSNQPQHF. DNA for the CDR3: TGTGCCAGCAGACCGGGACAGGGAGTGGGTAGCAATCAGCCCCAGCATTTT.

The V gene is TRBV6-5, the J gene TRBJ2-3; 12 bases are shared with TRBD2. J gave up 4 bases and V 5 bases, and 13 bases lay outside the gene matches. The CDR3 totals 18 residues. Germline V CDR1 and CDR2: MNHEY, SVGAGI. The CDR3 region is CASSATALAGGPADTQYF. CDR3 DNA: TGTGCCAGCAGTGCGACGGCTCTAGCGGGAGGGCCCGCAGATACGCAGTATTTT.

This clonotype turned up a few times. J is TRBJ2-1 and V is TRBV5-1; 8 bases map to TRBD2. V shed 3 bases, J shed 10 bases, and the junction held 9 bases outside the gene matches. Germline V gene data show CDR1 as SGHRS and CDR2 as YFSETQ. The CDR3 runs to 14 residues. CDR3 loop: CASSSEPGLAEQFF. In nucleotides, the CDR3 is TGCGCCAGCAGCTCCGAACCCGGACTAGCCGAGCAGTTCTTC. Based on the CDR3 plus reference TRBV5-1 and TRBJ2-1, the full variable domain is KAGVTQTPRYLIKTRGQQVTLSCSPISGHRSVSWYQQTPGQGLQFLFEYFSETQRNKGNFPGRFSGRQFSNSRSEMNVSTLELGDSALYLCASSSEPGLAEQFFGPGTRLTVL.